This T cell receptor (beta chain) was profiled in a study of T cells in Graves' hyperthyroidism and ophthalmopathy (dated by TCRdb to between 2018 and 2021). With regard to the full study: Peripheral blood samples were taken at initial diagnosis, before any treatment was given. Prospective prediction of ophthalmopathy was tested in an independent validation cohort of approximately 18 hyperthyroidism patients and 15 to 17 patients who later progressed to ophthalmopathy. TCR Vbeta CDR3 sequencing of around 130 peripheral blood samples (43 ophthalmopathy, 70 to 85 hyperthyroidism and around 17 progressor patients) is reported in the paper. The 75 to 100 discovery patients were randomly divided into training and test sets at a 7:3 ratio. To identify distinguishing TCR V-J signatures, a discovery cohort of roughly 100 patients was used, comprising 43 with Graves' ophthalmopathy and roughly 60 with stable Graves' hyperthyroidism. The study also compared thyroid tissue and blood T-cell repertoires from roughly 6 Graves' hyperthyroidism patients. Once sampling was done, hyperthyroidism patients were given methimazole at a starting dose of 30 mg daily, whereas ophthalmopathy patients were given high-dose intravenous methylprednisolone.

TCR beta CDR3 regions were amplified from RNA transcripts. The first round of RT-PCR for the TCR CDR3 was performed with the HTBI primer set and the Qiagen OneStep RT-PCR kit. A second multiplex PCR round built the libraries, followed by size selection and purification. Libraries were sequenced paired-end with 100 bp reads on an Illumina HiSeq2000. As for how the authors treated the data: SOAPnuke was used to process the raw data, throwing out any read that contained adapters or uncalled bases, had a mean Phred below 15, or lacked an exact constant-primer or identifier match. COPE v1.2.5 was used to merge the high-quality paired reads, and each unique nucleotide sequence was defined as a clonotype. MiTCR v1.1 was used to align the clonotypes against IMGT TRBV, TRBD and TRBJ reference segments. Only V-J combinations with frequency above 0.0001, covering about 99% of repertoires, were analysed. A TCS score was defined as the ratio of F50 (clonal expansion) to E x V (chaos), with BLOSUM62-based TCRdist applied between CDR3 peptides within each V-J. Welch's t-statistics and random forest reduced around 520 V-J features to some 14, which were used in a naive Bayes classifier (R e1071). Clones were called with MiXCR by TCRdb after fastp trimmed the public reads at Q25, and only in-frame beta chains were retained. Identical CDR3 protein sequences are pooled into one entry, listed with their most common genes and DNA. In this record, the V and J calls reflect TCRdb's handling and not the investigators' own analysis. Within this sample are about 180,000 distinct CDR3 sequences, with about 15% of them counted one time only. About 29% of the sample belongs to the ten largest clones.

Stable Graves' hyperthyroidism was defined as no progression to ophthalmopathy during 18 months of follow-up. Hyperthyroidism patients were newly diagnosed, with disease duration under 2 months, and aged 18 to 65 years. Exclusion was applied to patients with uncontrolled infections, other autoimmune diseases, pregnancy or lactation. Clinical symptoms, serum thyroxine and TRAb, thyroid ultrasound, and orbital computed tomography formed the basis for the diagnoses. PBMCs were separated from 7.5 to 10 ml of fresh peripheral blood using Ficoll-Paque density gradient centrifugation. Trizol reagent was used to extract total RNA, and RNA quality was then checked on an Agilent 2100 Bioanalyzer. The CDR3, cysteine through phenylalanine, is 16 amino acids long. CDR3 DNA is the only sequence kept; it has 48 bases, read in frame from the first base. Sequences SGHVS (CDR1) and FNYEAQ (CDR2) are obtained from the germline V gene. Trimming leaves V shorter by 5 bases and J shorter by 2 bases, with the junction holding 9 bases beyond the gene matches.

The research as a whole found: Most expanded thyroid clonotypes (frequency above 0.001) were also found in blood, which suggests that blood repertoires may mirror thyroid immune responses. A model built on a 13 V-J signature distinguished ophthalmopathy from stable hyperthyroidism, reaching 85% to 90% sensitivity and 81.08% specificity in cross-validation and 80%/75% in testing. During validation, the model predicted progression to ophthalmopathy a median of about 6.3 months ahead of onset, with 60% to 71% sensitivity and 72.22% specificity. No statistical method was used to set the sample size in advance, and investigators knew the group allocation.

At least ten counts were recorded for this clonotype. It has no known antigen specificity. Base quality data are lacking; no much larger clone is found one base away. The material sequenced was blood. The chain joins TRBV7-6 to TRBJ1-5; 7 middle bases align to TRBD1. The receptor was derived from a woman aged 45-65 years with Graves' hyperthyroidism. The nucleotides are TGTGCCAGCAGCCCCTTGCCTGACAGGGGCAATCAGCCCCAGCATTTT. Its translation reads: CASSPLPDRGNQPQHF.